The 30 T cell receptor beta chains listed next were all sequenced from one sample in a study of blood T cells in healthy people across ages. For the second PCR, which ran for 7 to 11 cycles, a sample-barcoded 5' primer and a J-beta primer mix were used. TCRdb analysed the 5' RACE reads with MiXCR anew, one entry per CDR3 protein. The top ten clones hold approximately 20% of a sample with some 1 million distinct CDR3 sequences, under 55% of them seen once. Material: blood. All receptors come from a woman aged 55-69 years in good health.

V is TRBV21-1 and J is TRBJ2-4; TRBD1 was called by the table and not checked on the DNA. The J call may be in error: the DNA end matches TRBJ2-7 better. TRBV21-1 is flagged as a pseudogene. CDR3 size: 16 residues. DNA for the CDR3: TGTGCCAGCAGCCCGGTCTGCGGGGCCGAGGGATACGAGCAGTACTTC. Translated: CASSPVCGAEGYEQYF.

The rearrangement uses TRBV4-2 and TRBJ2-3; tentatively, D is TRBD2 (5 bases). Trimming took off 3 bases at V and 6 bases at J, with 10 bases between the two ends. The length of the CDR3 is 13 residues. Germline lookup yields CDR1 LGHNA and CDR2 YNFKEQ. The CDR3 DNA sequence: TGTGCCAGCAGCCAGGGGAGATCGGATACGCAGTATTTT. It translates to CASSQGRSDTQYF.

The rearrangement joins TRBV11-3 to TRBJ2-1, with D hard to call. The length of the CDR3 is 13 residues. Trimming pared 1 base from V and 6 bases from J, leaving 7 bases between. CDR1 and CDR2 from the germline V gene are SGHNT and YENEEA. CDR3 in DNA: TGTGCCAGCAGCTTAGCGACAACCAATGAGCAGTTCTTC. Protein sequence: CASSLATTNEQFF.

As regards this clonotype: Compared with germline, one end of the junction differs, possibly owing to a read error. The genes are TRBV5-6 and TRBJ2-7; TRBD1 matches at 8 bases. CDR1 and CDR2 (germline): SGHDT, YYEEEE. The CDR3 extends over 14 amino acids. This chain's CDR3 is CASSWDRSSYERYF. In DNA, the CDR3 is TGTGCCAGCAGCTGGGACAGGTCCTCCTACGAGCGGTACTTC.

The rearrangement joins TRBV7-2 to TRBJ2-7; the D is unclear. Germline values: CDR1 SGHTA, CDR2 FQGNSA. This CDR3 contains 15 residues. V gave up 5 bases and J gave up 3 bases, with 17 bases separating them. The chain's CDR3 is CASSPNSAANYEQYF. CDR3 nucleotides: TGTGCCAGCAGCCCGAACTCGGCAGCGAACTACGAGCAGTACTTC.

This chain connects TRBV4-2 to TRBJ2-7; D may be TRBD2 (6 bases). The CDR3 has 15 amino acids. The V end was cut by 0 bases, the J end by 2 bases, with 11 bases between. Germline V gives CDR1 LGHNA, CDR2 YNFKEQ. The CDR3 loop reads CASSQEGRDPYEQYF. The CDR3 DNA is TGTGCCAGCAGCCAAGAAGGGCGGGACCCCTACGAGCAGTACTTC.

This chain links TRBV20-1 with TRBJ2-1; no clear D. Germline CDR1 is DFQATT and CDR2 is SNEGSKA (reference sequence). V dropped 6 bases and J dropped 0 bases, with 12 bases sitting between them. This CDR3 is 14 amino acids long. CDR3 coding DNA: TGCAGTGCAGGACCAAACTTCTCCTACAATGAGCAGTTCTTC. As protein: CSAGPNFSYNEQFF.

Only a few counts were recorded for this clonotype. The chain recombines TRBV6-2 or TRBV6-3 with TRBJ2-5, with D unresolved. CDR3 length equals 12 residues. The V end lost 5 bases, the J end lost 3 bases, and 7 bases lay between the germline ends. The germline gives CDR1 MNHEY, CDR2 SVGEGT. CDR3 coding DNA: TGTGCCAGCAGTACGTCAAAAGAGACCCAGTACTTC. As protein: CASSTSKETQYF.

This clonotype was detected only a few times. The V call is TRBV29-1, the J call TRBJ2-7; 8 bases match TRBD1. CDR3 size: 13 residues. Germline values: CDR1 SQVTM, CDR2 ANQGSEA. J lost 3 bases, V lost 4 bases, and 5 bases had no gene match. In nucleotides, the CDR3 is TGCAGCGTTGGACAGGGGCCGGGCTACGAGCAGTACTTC. Amino acids: CSVGQGPGYEQYF.

The V gene is TRBV14, the J gene TRBJ1-2; no clear D. This CDR3 region has 12 residues. Trimming cost V 0 bases and J 13 bases, with 12 bases left between them. Germline assignment: CDR1 SGHDN and CDR2 FVKESK. CDR3 nucleotides: TGTGCCAGCAGCCAAGAAGGTCGGGGATGCACCTTC. Its protein is CASSQEGRGCTF.

The chain is built from TRBV20-1 and TRBJ2-1; 11 bases are a match to TRBD2. Germline values: CDR1 DFQATT, CDR2 SNEGSKA (reference sequence). J was trimmed by 8 bases and V by 5 bases; bases with no gene match: 14. This CDR3 spans 16 amino acids. The CDR3 spells CSALTPSGGLADEQFF. The CDR3, as DNA: TGCAGTGCTCTTACACCTAGCGGGGGGCTCGCCGATGAGCAGTTCTTC.

This clonotype was counted only a few times. The gene calls are TRBV15 and TRBJ2-1; D is unresolved. In germline, CDR1 is LNHNV, CDR2 YYDKDF (reference sequence). The CDR3 runs to 15 residues. The ends were cut back, 6 bases at V and 0 bases at J, with 12 bases in the middle. CDR3 nucleotide sequence: TGTGCCACCAGGTCGATAGTTAGCTCCTACAATGAGCAGTTCTTC. Its translation: CATRSIVSSYNEQFF. The whole variable domain, remainder taken from reference TRBV15 and TRBJ2-1, is DAMVIQNPRYQVTQFGKPVTLSCSQTLNHNVMYWYQQKSSQAPKLLFHYYDKDFNNEADTPDNFQSRRPNTSFCFLDIRSPGLGDTAMYLCATRSIVSSYNEQFFGPGTRLTVL.

The chain has TRBV9 and TRBJ2-1; no definite D call. Germline CDR1 is SGDLS and CDR2 is YYNGEE. V lost 3 bases and J lost 0, with 7 bases in between. The CDR3 consists of 14 residues. The chain's CDR3 is CASSASVSYNEQFF. The CDR3 DNA follows: TGTGCCAGCAGCGCGTCGGTCTCCTACAATGAGCAGTTCTTC. The complete variable domain, with remaining parts taken from reference TRBV9 and TRBJ2-1, reads DSGVTQTPKHLITATGQRVTLRCSPRSGDLSVYWYQQSLDQGLQFLIQYYNGEERAKGNILERFSAQQFPDLHSELNLSSLELGDSALYFCASSASVSYNEQFFGPGTRLTVL.

A word on this clonotype: An end of the junction does not agree with germline; a read error may underlie this. V usage is TRBV5-1 and J usage is TRBJ2-1; 13 bases match TRBD2. CDR1 is SGHRS and CDR2 is YFSETQ in the germline V gene. This CDR3 is 17 amino acids long. CDR3 protein: CASSLGTSGSSYNGQFF. The CDR3 DNA follows: TGCGCCAGCAGCTTGGGGACTAGCGGGAGCTCCTACAATGGGCAGTTCTTC.

This clonotype came up many times. This chain joins TRBV10-3 and TRBJ2-5; a weak D match, TRBD1 (5 bases). This CDR3 region has 16 residues. The germline gives CDR1 ENHRY, CDR2 SYGVKD. Trimming shortened V by 4 bases and J by 2 bases, and 17 bases separated the two germline ends. This CDR3 is CAISADTAGLQETQYF. The CDR3 DNA follows: TGTGCCATCAGTGCCGACACCGCAGGGCTACAAGAGACCCAGTACTTC.

J is TRBJ2-1 and V is TRBV20-1, with 10 bases that match TRBD2. Judging by the DNA end, TRBJ2-7 fits better; the J call may be wrong. CDR3 length: 16 residues. Germline CDR1 reads DFQATT; CDR2 reads SNEGSKA (reference sequence). The CDR3 nucleotides read TGCAGTGCTAGAAGTCTAGCGGGAGACTCCTACAATGAGCAGTACTTC. This translates into CSARSLAGDSYNEQYF.

This clonotype has just a few counts. This chain connects TRBV27 to TRBJ1-2, with 9 bases aligning to TRBD1. This CDR3 spans 15 amino acids. Trimming cost V 5 bases and J 6 bases; bases outside gene matches: 10. Per germline, CDR1 MNHEY and CDR2 SMNVEV (reference sequence). The CDR3 DNA reads as TGTGCCAGCAGTCACTTACAGGGGGCGCGGGATGGCTACACCTTC. It specifies CASSHLQGARDGYTF.

The chain carries TRBV5-1 and TRBJ2-1; 10 bases are shared with TRBD2. Germline CDR1 is SGHRS and CDR2 is YFSETQ. The V segment lost 4 bases and the J segment 6 bases; nucleotides outside the gene matches: 10. CDR3 size: 16 residues. The CDR3 DNA follows: TGCGCCAGCAGCCTGATAGCGGGAGGCCTTGGCAATGAGCAGTTCTTC. This encodes CASSLIAGGLGNEQFF. The full variable domain, completed using reference TRBV5-1 and TRBJ2-1, is KAGVTQTPRYLIKTRGQQVTLSCSPISGHRSVSWYQQTPGQGLQFLFEYFSETQRNKGNFPGRFSGRQFSNSRSEMNVSTLELGDSALYLCASSLIAGGLGNEQFFGPGTRLTVL.

The V and J genes are TRBV20-1 and TRBJ2-3, with 10 bases lining up with TRBD2. This CDR3 has 12 amino acids. Germline V gene data show CDR1 as DFQATT and CDR2 as SNEGSKA (reference sequence). V was clipped by 6 bases and J by 5 bases; unmatched bases: 2. This CDR3 reads CSAWTSGDTQYF. CDR3 sequence (DNA): TGCAGTGCATGGACTAGCGGAGATACGCAGTATTTT.

This clonotype has just a few counts. The chain employs TRBV6-2 or TRBV6-3 and TRBJ2-1, with TRBD2 matching 9 bases. Germline V lookup: CDR1 MNHEY, CDR2 SVGEGT. The CDR3 has 15 amino acids. Unmatched junction bases numbered 7, after V lost 6 bases and J lost 4 bases. CDR3 in DNA: TGTGCCAGCAGCCCGAGCGGGAGGTTGTACAATGAGCAGTTCTTC. Protein product: CASSPSGRLYNEQFF.

This clonotype was observed a few times. The chain uses TRBV6-6 and TRBJ2-3; 7 positions match TRBD1. V lost 6 bases and J lost 3; bases outside the gene matches: 6. CDR3 length: 14 residues. The germline gives CDR1 MNHNY, CDR2 SVGAGI (reference sequence). CDR3 nucleotide sequence: TGTGCCAGCAGGACGACAGGGAGTACAGATACGCAGTATTTT. Its translation: CASRTTGSTDTQYF.

Comments on this clonotype: At one boundary the junction diverges from the germline segment, which might be a read error. This chain connects TRBV25-1 to TRBJ2-4; D is possibly TRBD2 (7 bases). In germline, CDR1 is MGHDK, CDR2 SYGVNS. CDR3 length equals 16 residues. The CDR3 nucleotides read TGTGCCAGCAGTGGGGTTTCTGGGGGGGCCAAAAGCATTCAGTACTTC. Its protein product is CASSGVSGGAKSIQYF.

The J gene is TRBJ1-5, the V gene TRBV28; possibly TRBD1 for D (6 bases). The CDR3 runs 14 residues. The germline gives CDR1 MDHEN, CDR2 SYDVKM. V was pared by 9 bases and J by 5 bases, with 17 bases between. In DNA, the CDR3 is TGTGCCAGTGGGCCGGGGGCTAGTTATCAGCCCCAGCATTTT. Its protein product is CASGPGASYQPQHF.

In regard to this clonotype: The CDR3 ends on some other residue instead of the conserved phenylalanine or tryptophan, so this is likely a read error. The chain combines TRBV12-3 or TRBV12-4 with TRBJ2-5, with 7 bases lining up with TRBD1. This CDR3 is built from 15 residues. V lost 5 bases and J lost 2; bases outside the gene matches: 8. Here the CDR3 reads CASSIWDSEQETQYV. The DNA for the CDR3 is TGTGCCAGCAGTATATGGGACAGCGAGCAAGAGACCCAGTACGTC.

This clonotype was recorded many times. The chain has TRBV14 and TRBJ2-7; D is ambiguous. The CDR3 spans 11 residues. V lost 4 bases, J lost 7 bases, and 8 bases lay in between. Germline values: CDR1 SGHDN, CDR2 FVKESK. The CDR3 region has the DNA TGTGCCAGCAGCCGCCAAGCTGAGCAGTACTTC. Its protein product is CASSRQAEQYF.

The V call is TRBV5-8, the J call TRBJ2-5; D could derive from TRBD1 or TRBD2 (5 bases each). V was trimmed by 0 bases and J by 5 bases, leaving 17 bases between them. CDR1 is SGHTS and CDR2 is YDEGEE in the germline V gene. The CDR3 loop spans 16 amino acids. CDR3 region: CASSLAVGPGGETQYF. CDR3 nucleotide sequence: TGTGCCAGCAGCTTGGCAGTGGGACCTGGCGGGGAGACCCAGTACTTC. Full variable domain (missing parts from reference TRBV5-8 and TRBJ2-5): EAGVTQSPTHLIKTRGQQATLRCSPISGHTSVYWYQQALGLGLQFLLWYDEGEERNRGNFPPRFSGRQFPNYSSELNVNALELEDSALYLCASSLAVGPGGETQYFGPGTRLLVL.

This clonotype was seen once. The chain recombines TRBV5-6 with TRBJ1-4, with a possible D match to TRBD1 (6 bases). Per the germline V gene, CDR1 is SGHDT and CDR2 is YYEEEE. V lost 3 bases to trimming and J lost 8 bases, with 17 bases between them. The CDR3 is 15 amino acids. The CDR3 loop is CASSYGTKRIEKLFF. In DNA, the CDR3 is TGTGCCAGCAGCTATGGGACAAAGCGGATCGAAAAACTGTTTTTT.

V gene TRBV10-3 combines with J gene TRBJ2-5; TRBD2 matches at 8 bases. V trimming: 0 bases; J trimming: 4 bases; junction bases outside the gene matches: 4. The CDR3 totals 15 residues. Germline loops: CDR1 ENHRY, CDR2 SYGVKD. CDR3 DNA: TGTGCCATCAGTGAGTCGCGGGGGGCCCGAGAGACCCAGTACTTC. This translates into CAISESRGARETQYF.

A remark on this clonotype: One base away lies a much larger clone, so this may be a sequencing read error. This sequence joins TRBV7-9 and TRBJ2-3; no reliable D call. Germline assignment: CDR1 SEHNR and CDR2 FQNEAQ (reference sequence). This CDR3 is 14 amino acids long. In DNA, the CDR3 is TGTGCCAGCAGCTTCATGGGAAGCATAGATACGCAGTATTTT. Translated, it gives CASSFMGSIDTQYF.

In its sample, this clonotype was seen a few times. The chain has TRBV7-9 and TRBJ2-7; TRBD2 agrees at 8 bases. The length of the CDR3 is 16 residues. CDR1 is SEHNR, CDR2 FQNEAQ, per germline (reference sequence). V trimming: 5 bases; J trimming: 3 bases; junction bases outside the gene matches: 12. The CDR3 spells CASSPGGSGESYEQYF. Written as DNA, the CDR3 is TGTGCCAGCAGCCCCGGGGGTAGCGGGGAAAGCTACGAGCAGTACTTC.